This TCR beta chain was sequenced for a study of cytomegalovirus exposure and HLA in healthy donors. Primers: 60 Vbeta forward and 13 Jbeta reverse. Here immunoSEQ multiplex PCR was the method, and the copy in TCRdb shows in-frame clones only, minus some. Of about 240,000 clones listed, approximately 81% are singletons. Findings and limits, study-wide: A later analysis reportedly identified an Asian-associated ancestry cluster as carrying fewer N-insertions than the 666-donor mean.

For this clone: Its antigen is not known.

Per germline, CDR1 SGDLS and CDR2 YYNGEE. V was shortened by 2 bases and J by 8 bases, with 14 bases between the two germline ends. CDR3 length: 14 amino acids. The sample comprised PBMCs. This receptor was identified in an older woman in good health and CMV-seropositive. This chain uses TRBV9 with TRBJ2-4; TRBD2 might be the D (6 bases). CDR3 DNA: TGTGCCAGCAGCGTGGGACCGACGGGGGACATTCAGTACTTC. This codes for CASSVGPTGDIQYF.